This T cell receptor (beta chain) was retrieved from a study of shared clonotypes between healthy human individuals. Study findings and constraints: When naive CD4 clonotypes were compared across several donors, about 4.8% were shared. What naive subsets generally showed was a larger estimated richness than memory subsets showed.

Positive CCR7 selection of CD45RO-negative cells yielded the naive CD8 cells, and terminally differentiated effector memory CD45RA+ cells were excluded. There were only Caucasian adults among the donors, and all lived in Nashville, Tennessee. On this clone: The antigen is not known.

In the authors' workflow: ImmunoSEQ junction-only sequences lacked quality scores, so their filtering differed. Profiled with immunoSEQ multiplex PCR; TCRdb holds only in-frame clones, not every one. The V and J calls and clone size are taken from that table; D and trimming were inferred from the DNA. The table lists about 700,000 clones, about 91% of them singletons. This CDR3 is 15 amino acids long. Germline V gene lookup returns CDR1 SEHNR and CDR2 FQNEAQ (reference sequence). Trimming pared 0 bases from V and 0 bases from J, leaving 8 bases between. Sequenced: naive CD8+ T cells sorted from blood. The chain is built from TRBV7-9 and TRBJ2-5, with D tentatively TRBD2 (6 bases). The source is a man aged 25-45 years in good health. The CDR3: CASSLAEGYQETQYF. CDR3 DNA: TGTGCCAGCAGCTTAGCGGAGGGGTACCAAGAGACCCAGTACTTC.